Presented here are 5 T cell receptor beta chains from one specimen sequenced in a study of molecular identifiers for immune sequencing clone quantification. TCRdb reprocessed the PCR reads with MiXCR, giving one entry per CDR3 protein. The table shows about 63,000 distinct CDR3 sequences, with around a fifth occurring only once. Sequenced sample: naive CD8+ T cells from blood, with Jurkat cell RNA spiked in. Subset specified: FACS-sorted CD8+CD4-CCR7+CD45RA+ naive T cells. The receptors shown here come from a human donor in good health. Some libraries in this study had Jurkat cell RNA spiked in.

This clonotype was counted many times. Here the CDR3 reads CASSQDIGSNNEQFF. CDR3 nucleotides: TGCGCCAGCAGCCAAGATATCGGAAGCAACAATGAGCAGTTCTTC. V is TRBV4-3 and J is TRBJ2-1; D uncertain. This CDR3 is built from 15 residues. Deletions cut 0 bases from V and 5 bases from J, with 11 bases between. CDR1 is LGHNA, CDR2 YSLEER, per germline.

In this sample, this clonotype turned up many times. The chain is built from TRBV29-1 and TRBJ1-5; 9 positions match TRBD1. The ends lost 6 bases at V and 8 bases at J; junction bases unmatched: 8. Germline V gene lookup returns CDR1 SQVTM and CDR2 ANQGSEA. This CDR3 comprises 13 residues. The CDR3 here is CSVENRGQEPQHF. The CDR3 region has the DNA TGCAGCGTCGAAAACAGGGGGCAGGAGCCCCAGCATTTT.

This clonotype was observed once. V is TRBV12-3 or TRBV12-4 and J is TRBJ2-1; weak D call: TRBD1 (5 bases). The CDR3 totals 14 residues. The ends were cut back, 5 bases at V and 0 bases at J, with 8 bases in the middle. CDR3 loop: CASSGQGSYNEQFF. In DNA, the CDR3 is TGTGCCAGCAGTGGTCAGGGCTCCTACAATGAGCAGTTCTTC.

The CDR3 loop is CASSPPASGGETQYF. The CDR3 region has the DNA TGTGCCAGCAGCCCCCCGGCTAGCGGGGGTGAGACCCAGTACTTC. The rearrangement links TRBV7-9 to TRBJ2-5; 10 positions agree with TRBD2. The germline CDR1 and CDR2 sequences are SEHNR and FQNEAQ (reference sequence). The CDR3 extends over 15 amino acids. Germline trimming cut 5 bases from V and 5 bases from J; bases unmatched to any gene: 8.

As to this clonotype: A single base separates this from a much larger clone, so it may be a read error. Lacking the conserved final phenylalanine or tryptophan, this CDR3 likely reflects a read error. V is TRBV12-5 and J is TRBJ1-1; D gene uncertain. Germline V CDR1 and CDR2: LGHNT, FRNRAP. V lost 5 bases, J lost 0 bases, and 13 bases lay in between. The CDR3 has 15 residues. CDR3 sequence (DNA): TGTGCTAGTGGTCGATTGGAGGGCCTGAACACTGAAGCTTTCTCT. This encodes CASGRLEGLNTEAFS.